Shown below are 7 T cell receptor beta chains from a single sample sequenced in a study of cytomegalovirus exposure and HLA in healthy donors. The protocol was immunoSEQ multiplex PCR, while the TCRdb copy is restricted to in-frame clones and leaves out a portion. The repertoire includes about 64,000 clones, roughly 90% of them detected once, and around 1.7% sits in the top ten. The sequenced sample consisted of PBMCs. The receptors shown here come from a woman aged 18-30 years in good health and CMV-seronegative.

The chain carries TRBV18 and TRBJ1-5; no reliable D call. The CDR3 spans 15 residues. Trimming pared 3 bases from V and 6 bases from J, leaving 15 bases between. Germline loops: CDR1 KGHSH, CDR2 LQKENI. In DNA, the CDR3 is TGTGCCAGCTCACCGACCCAACTACTCGGTCAGCCCCAGCATTTT. Protein: CASSPTQLLGQPQHF.

In this sample, this clone turned up once. The chain combines TRBV5-5 with TRBJ2-1; TRBD1 matches at 9 bases. The CDR3 consists of 13 residues. The V gene's germline CDR1 is SGHKS and CDR2 YYEKEE (reference sequence). Unmatched junction bases numbered 5, after V lost 6 bases and J lost 7 bases. CDR3 coding DNA: TGTGCCAGCACCTTTGGGACAGGGAATGAGCAGTTCTTC. As protein: CASTFGTGNEQFF. The full variable domain, rest sourced from reference TRBV5-5 and TRBJ2-1, is DAGVTQSPTHLIKTRGQQVTLRCSPISGHKSVSWYQQVLGQGPQFIFQYYEKEERGRGNFPDRFSARQFPNYSSELNVNALLLGDSALYLCASTFGTGNEQFFGPGTRLTVL.

This chain connects TRBV4-3 to TRBJ2-1; 12 nucleotides line up with TRBD2. Germline V gene lookup returns CDR1 LGHNA and CDR2 YSLEER. V shed 0 bases and J 9 bases; nucleotides not matched to a gene: 9. This CDR3 is built from 17 residues. CDR3 loop: CASSQDPSGGAYVEQFF. CDR3 DNA: TGCGCCAGCAGCCAAGATCCTAGCGGGGGGGCATATGTTGAGCAGTTCTTC.

The J gene is TRBJ2-7, the V gene TRBV29-1; perhaps TRBD2 as D (6 bases). CDR3 length: 12 amino acids. Germline V gene lookup returns CDR1 SQVTM and CDR2 ANQGSEA. V lost 4 bases and J 6 bases, leaving 13 bases between the germline ends. The CDR3: CSVGGNSGEQYF. CDR3 coding DNA: TGCAGCGTTGGCGGGAATAGCGGCGAGCAGTACTTC.

The chain links TRBV28 to TRBJ2-3; 8 positions match TRBD2. The CDR3 is 13 amino acids. Per germline, CDR1 MDHEN and CDR2 SYDVKM. V lost 7 bases and J lost 5; bases outside the gene matches: 5. This CDR3 is CASTVSGIDTQYF. The CDR3 DNA reads as TGTGCCAGCACCGTTAGCGGGATAGATACGCAGTATTTT.

Here the CDR3 reads CASSYSDRMGDTQYF. Here the CDR3 DNA reads TGTGCCAGCAGTTACTCCGACAGGATGGGAGATACGCAGTATTTT. The V gene is TRBV6-5, the J gene TRBJ2-3; the D gene is possibly TRBD1 (6 bases). Germline CDR1 reads MNHEY; CDR2 reads SVGAGI. The CDR3 is 15 residues long. V was pared by 0 bases and J by 5 bases, with 12 bases between.

The chain carries TRBV5-1 and TRBJ2-3; D gene uncertain. The V gene's germline CDR1 is SGHRS and CDR2 YFSETQ. The CDR3 totals 12 residues. The V and J ends lost 4 bases and 10 bases respectively, with 13 bases between them. The CDR3 nucleotides read TGCGCCAGCAGCGAGGAGCTTTCCCCGCAGTATTTT. Protein: CASSEELSPQYF.